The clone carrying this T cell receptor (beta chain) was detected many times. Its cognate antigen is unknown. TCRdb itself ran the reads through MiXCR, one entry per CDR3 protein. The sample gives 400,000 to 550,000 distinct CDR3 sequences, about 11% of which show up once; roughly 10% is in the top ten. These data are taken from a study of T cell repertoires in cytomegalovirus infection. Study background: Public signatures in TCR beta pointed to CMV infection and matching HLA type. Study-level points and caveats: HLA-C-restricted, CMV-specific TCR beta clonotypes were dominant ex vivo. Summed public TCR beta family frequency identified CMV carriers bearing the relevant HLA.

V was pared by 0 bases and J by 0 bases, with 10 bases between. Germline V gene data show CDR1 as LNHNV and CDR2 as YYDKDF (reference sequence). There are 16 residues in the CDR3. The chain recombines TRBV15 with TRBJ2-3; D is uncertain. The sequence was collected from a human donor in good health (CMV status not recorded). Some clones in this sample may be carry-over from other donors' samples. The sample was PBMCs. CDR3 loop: CATSRDPVTSTDTQYF. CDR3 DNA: TGTGCCACCAGCAGAGATCCGGTTACTAGCACAGATACGCAGTATTTT. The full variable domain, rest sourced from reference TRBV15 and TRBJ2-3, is DAMVIQNPRYQVTQFGKPVTLSCSQTLNHNVMYWYQQKSSQAPKLLFHYYDKDFNNEADTPDNFQSRRPNTSFCFLDIRSPGLGDTAMYLCATSRDPVTSTDTQYFGPGTRLTVL.